One sample yielded the 28 T cell receptor beta chains listed below, sequenced in a study of response to subunit inactivated influenza vaccine. TCRdb called the RT-PCR reads again in MiXCR, with one record for every CDR3 protein. The repertoire includes roughly 150,000 distinct CDR3 sequences, around 9.9% of them detected once, and roughly 12% sits in the top ten. The sequencing used non-naive T cells sorted from PBMCs, collected more than 35 days after vaccination. The source is a middle-aged man who received an inactivated influenza vaccine.

This chain connects TRBV20-1 to TRBJ1-5; no clear D. This CDR3 spans 15 amino acids. Trimming cost V 2 bases and J 0 bases, with 11 bases left between them. The germline gives CDR1 DFQATT, CDR2 SNEGSKA (reference sequence). This chain's CDR3 is CSARSQPYSNQPQHF. In nucleotides, the CDR3 is TGCAGTGCTAGAAGTCAGCCATATAGCAATCAGCCCCAGCATTTT.

In this sample, this clonotype turned up a few times. The chain couples TRBV4-2 to TRBJ2-3; 10 nucleotides agree with TRBD2. The CDR3 totals 17 residues. In germline, CDR1 is LGHNA, CDR2 YNFKEQ. With V trimmed by 5 bases and J by 6 bases, 14 bases remained unmatched. CDR3 sequence: CASSSQPRTSGRDTQYF. DNA for the CDR3: TGTGCCAGCAGCTCACAACCCAGGACTAGCGGAAGGGATACGCAGTATTTT.

The chain is built from TRBV5-1 and TRBJ2-1; D is possibly TRBD1 (5 bases). V was cut by 0 bases and J by 0 bases, with 13 bases left in between. Germline V gives CDR1 SGHRS, CDR2 YFSETQ. CDR3 length: 17 amino acids. In DNA, the CDR3 is TGCGCCAGCAGCTTGGACCAAGGGGCGGCCTCCTACAATGAGCAGTTCTTC. This gives the protein CASSLDQGAASYNEQFF.

At least ten counts were recorded for this clonotype. CDR3: CASSLSDRNYGYTF. The DNA for the CDR3 is TGTGCCAGCAGTTTATCTGACAGGAACTATGGCTACACCTTC. J is TRBJ1-2 and V is TRBV28, with a possible D match to TRBD1 (6 bases). V dropped 1 base and J dropped 2 bases, with 8 bases sitting between them. CDR1 is MDHEN and CDR2 is SYDVKM in the germline V gene. The CDR3 spans 14 residues.

The chain is built from TRBV6-1 and TRBJ2-7; 9 bases fit TRBD1. The CDR3 loop spans 17 amino acids. J lost 4 bases, V lost 1 base, and 11 bases had no gene match. Per the germline V gene, CDR1 is MNHNS and CDR2 is SASEGT. The CDR3 protein is CASSEVGGQGSVYEQYF. DNA of the CDR3: TGTGCCAGCAGTGAAGTGGGAGGACAGGGGTCGGTGTACGAGCAGTACTTC.

In its sample, this clonotype was seen many times. This sequence joins TRBV9 and TRBJ2-2, with D tentatively TRBD2 (6 bases). Trimming took 3 bases from V and 3 from J, leaving 12 bases between them. Germline assignment: CDR1 SGDLS and CDR2 YYNGEE. The CDR3 is 15 amino acids. CDR3 loop: CASSAVIADTGELFF. The CDR3 region has the DNA TGTGCCAGCAGCGCGGTCATAGCGGACACCGGGGAGCTGTTTTTT.

In its sample, this clonotype was seen a few times. The rearrangement joins TRBV28 to TRBJ1-6, with D possibly being TRBD1 (6 bases). CDR1 and CDR2 (germline): MDHEN, SYDVKM. CDR3 length: 14 residues. Trimming removed 3 bases from V and 10 bases from J, with 13 bases in between. The CDR3 DNA reads as TGTGCCAGCAGTTTTCGGGGGGCAGGATCACCCCTCCACTTT. It encodes CASSFRGAGSPLHF.

This clonotype was observed a few times. The CDR3 spells CASSQGLAGDEQYF. CDR3 in DNA: TGTGCCAGCAGCCAAGGACTAGCGGGAGACGAGCAGTACTTC. The chain couples TRBV3-1 to TRBJ2-7; 12 nucleotides align to TRBD2. Germline V gives CDR1 LGHDT, CDR2 YNNKEL (reference sequence). V trimming: 1 base; J trimming: 5 bases; junction bases outside the gene matches: 0. This CDR3 spans 14 amino acids.

This clonotype was detected only a few times. The CDR3 loop is CASSQETTWGTDTQYF. The CDR3 coding sequence is TGCGCCAGCAGCCAAGAAACTACCTGGGGCACAGATACGCAGTATTTT. The chain uses TRBV4-1 and TRBJ2-3, with no clear D. From germline, CDR1 is MGHRA and CDR2 YSYEKL. The CDR3 spans 16 residues. V was trimmed by 0 bases and J by 1 base, leaving 11 bases between them.

This chain's CDR3 is CASTPTGARYNEQFF. The CDR3 nucleotides read TGTGCCAGCACTCCGACAGGGGCTCGCTACAATGAGCAGTTCTTC. This sequence joins TRBV6-1 and TRBJ2-1; TRBD1 agrees at 8 bases. This CDR3 contains 15 residues. The ends lost 7 bases at V and 3 bases at J; junction bases unmatched: 8. From germline, CDR1 is MNHNS and CDR2 SASEGT.

This clonotype was counted only a few times. The chain couples TRBV5-1 to TRBJ2-1; D gene unclear. The V gene's germline CDR1 is SGHRS and CDR2 YFSETQ. The CDR3 contains 15 residues. V was clipped by 5 bases and J by 1 base, with 13 bases between them. This CDR3 reads CASRPRLESYNEQFF. The CDR3 coding sequence is TGCGCCAGCAGACCCCGGTTAGAGTCCTACAATGAGCAGTTCTTC.

This clonotype turned up a few times. The J gene is TRBJ2-3, the V gene TRBV4-3; TRBD2 matches 7 bases. Germline CDR1 reads LGHNA; CDR2 reads YSLEER. The V gene end was trimmed by 0 bases and the J gene end by 9 bases; junction bases not matched to a gene: 6. This CDR3 comprises 14 residues. The CDR3 DNA follows: TGCGCCAGCAGCCAAGACCGGGAGCGGGGCACGCAGTATTTT. This encodes CASSQDRERGTQYF.

A few counts support this clonotype. The rearrangement uses TRBV5-6 and TRBJ1-1; no firm D call. Germline V gene sequence: CDR1 SGHDT, CDR2 YYEEEE. Trimming pared 2 bases from V and 0 bases from J, leaving 8 bases between. This CDR3 contains 14 residues. CDR3 sequence reads: CASSFGRLNTEAFF. As DNA, the CDR3 is TGTGCCAGCAGCTTTGGACGGTTGAACACTGAAGCTTTCTTT.

This rearrangement joins TRBV30 to TRBJ1-2; D unresolved. This CDR3 region has 13 residues. Germline-derived CDR1 and CDR2 are GTSNPN and SVGIG (reference sequence). The V gene lost 5 bases and the J gene lost 2 bases, with 12 bases spanning the gap. CDR3 residues: CAWALGRNYGYTF. CDR3 sequence (DNA): TGTGCCTGGGCTCTCGGGAGGAACTATGGCTACACCTTC.

A few counts support this clonotype. This rearrangement joins TRBV4-3 to TRBJ2-3; 7 bases line up with TRBD2. Germline trimming cut 0 bases from V and 0 bases from J; bases unmatched to any gene: 9. CDR3 length: 18 residues. Germline values: CDR1 LGHNA, CDR2 YSLEER. The DNA for the CDR3 is TGCGCCAGCAGCCAAGATATGGGGGGGAGTGATAGCACAGATACGCAGTATTTT. This sequence encodes CASSQDMGGSDSTDTQYF.

In this sample, this clonotype turned up a few times. This chain joins TRBV6-2 or TRBV6-3 and TRBJ2-7, with D hard to call. Per germline, CDR1 MNHEY and CDR2 SVGEGT. The CDR3 length is 12 residues. Trimming left V 2 bases short and J 4 bases short, with 6 bases between. CDR3 in amino acids: CASSYRGYEQYF. CDR3 nucleotides: TGTGCCAGCAGTTACCGCGGATACGAGCAGTACTTC.

The chain couples TRBV3-1 to TRBJ2-6; 7 nucleotides agree with TRBD1. The V gene's germline CDR1 is LGHDT and CDR2 YNNKEL (reference sequence). The CDR3 contains 15 residues. V was pared by 4 bases and J by 3 bases, with 3 bases of the junction left unmatched. The CDR3 DNA reads as TGTGCCAGCAGCCCACAGGGGATTGGGGCCAACGTCCTGACTTTC. Protein: CASSPQGIGANVLTF. Drawing the rest from reference TRBV3-1 and TRBJ2-6, the complete variable domain is DTAVSQTPKYLVTQMGNDKSIKCEQNLGHDTMYWYKQDSKKFLKIMFSYNNKELIINETVPNRFSPKSPDKAHLNLHINSLELGDSAVYFCASSPQGIGANVLTFGAGSRLTVL.

The genes are TRBV20-1 and TRBJ1-1, with D unclear. This CDR3 contains 13 residues. V was shortened by 4 bases and J by 0 bases, with 9 bases between the two germline ends. Germline CDR1 DFQATT, CDR2 SNEGSKA (reference sequence). As DNA, the CDR3 is TGCAGTGCTATCCATCGAGTGAACACTGAAGCTTTCTTT. This sequence encodes CSAIHRVNTEAFF.

There are a few counts of this clonotype. This rearrangement joins TRBV5-1 to TRBJ2-5; 10 bases match TRBD1. This CDR3 has 15 amino acids. V lost 4 bases and J lost 1; bases outside the gene matches: 4. CDR1 and CDR2 from the germline V gene are SGHRS and YFSETQ. CDR3 residues: CASSRDRGFQETQYF. The CDR3 DNA follows: TGCGCCAGCAGCCGGGACAGGGGTTTCCAAGAGACCCAGTACTTC.

This clonotype was observed many times. The CDR3 spells CASSRPGGGEQYF. CDR3 coding DNA: TGTGCCAGCAGCCGACCCGGCGGGGGCGAGCAGTACTTC. The chain couples TRBV6-1 to TRBJ2-7; 7 bases align to TRBD2. V was clipped by 6 bases and J by 6 bases; unmatched bases: 8. The germline V gene encodes CDR1 MNHNS and CDR2 SASEGT. CDR3 size: 13 residues.

V gene TRBV9 combines with J gene TRBJ2-1, with TRBD2 identical over 10 bases. Germline lookup yields CDR1 SGDLS and CDR2 YYNGEE. Trimming cost V 0 bases and J 7 bases; bases outside gene matches: 7. CDR3 size: 16 residues. The CDR3, as DNA: TGTGCCAGCAGCGTAGAGAGACTAGCGGGCGGTAATGAGCAGTTCTTC. Its protein product is CASSVERLAGGNEQFF. Full variable domain (rest looked up from reference TRBV9 and TRBJ2-1): DSGVTQTPKHLITATGQRVTLRCSPRSGDLSVYWYQQSLDQGLQFLIQYYNGEERAKGNILERFSAQQFPDLHSELNLSSLELGDSALYFCASSVERLAGGNEQFFGPGTRLTVL.

The table lists this clonotype with many counts. The chain combines TRBV6-5 with TRBJ2-7; TRBD1 matches at 11 bases. Germline V gene sequence: CDR1 MNHEY, CDR2 SVGAGI. The CDR3 is 16 amino acids. V dropped 0 bases and J dropped 5; count of bases not matched to a gene: 6. This CDR3 reads CASSYSYGTGGDEQYF. For the CDR3, the DNA is TGTGCCAGCAGTTACTCGTATGGGACAGGGGGGGACGAGCAGTACTTC.

This clonotype was picked up a small number of times. The CDR3 region has the DNA TGTGCCAGCAGTGAGCCTAGCGGGAGCGGGGTAGGAACAGATACGCAGTATTTT. It yields the protein CASSEPSGSGVGTDTQYF. The J gene is TRBJ2-3, the V gene TRBV2; the match to TRBD2 covers 10 bases. The CDR3 is 18 residues long. With V trimmed by 3 bases and J by 3 bases, 12 bases remained unmatched. CDR1 is SNHLY and CDR2 is FYNNEI in the germline V gene.

This clonotype was detected a few times. The chain uses TRBV28 and TRBJ2-3; D remains unclear. The CDR3 consists of 14 residues. The germline V gene has CDR1 MDHEN and CDR2 SYDVKM. Trimming stripped 4 bases from V and 1 base from J, with 9 bases between. The CDR3 region has the DNA TGTGCCAGCAGTTCGCCTTCTGGCACAGATACGCAGTATTTT. Amino acid sequence: CASSSPSGTDTQYF. Together with reference TRBV28 and TRBJ2-3, the CDR3 gives the full variable domain: DVKVTQSSRYLVKRTGEKVFLECVQDMDHENMFWYRQDPGLGLRLIYFSYDVKMKEKGDIPEGYSVSREKKERFSLILESASTNQTSMYLCASSSPSGTDTQYFGPGTRLTVL.

This clonotype was counted at least ten times. The CDR3 spells CASSQDGKGGIGKNIQYF. The CDR3 nucleotides read TGTGCCAGCAGCCAAGATGGGAAGGGGGGGATTGGCAAAAACATTCAGTACTTC. The V gene is TRBV4-2, the J gene TRBJ2-4; TRBD2 is a possible D gene (7 bases). Trimming cost V 0 bases and J 3 bases, with 18 bases left between them. Per the germline V gene, CDR1 is LGHNA and CDR2 is YNFKEQ. This CDR3 region has 18 residues.

With respect to this clonotype: Sequence at one end of the junction differs from germline and may be a read error. The J gene is TRBJ2-3, the V gene TRBV6-2 or TRBV6-3, with TRBD2 matching 7 bases. CDR1 and CDR2 from the germline V gene are MNHEY and SVGEGT. The CDR3 totals 12 residues. This CDR3 reads CATGGSTDTQYF. In nucleotides, the CDR3 is TGCGCTACGGGAGGCAGCACAGATACGCAGTATTTT.

This clonotype has at least ten counts. The chain recombines TRBV28 with TRBJ2-7; D could derive from TRBD1 or TRBD2 (5 bases each). Trimming removed 4 bases at V and 1 base at J, with 14 bases between. The CDR3 has 15 residues. Germline-derived CDR1 and CDR2 are MDHEN and SYDVKM. The CDR3 DNA is TGTGCCAGCAGTTACCCCGGGACGTATTCCTACGAGCAGTACTTC. This translates into CASSYPGTYSYEQYF. Supplemented by reference TRBV28 and TRBJ2-7, the full variable domain reads DVKVTQSSRYLVKRTGEKVFLECVQDMDHENMFWYRQDPGLGLRLIYFSYDVKMKEKGDIPEGYSVSREKKERFSLILESASTNQTSMYLCASSYPGTYSYEQYFGPGTRLTVT.

This clonotype was observed many times. The rearrangement links TRBV12-3 or TRBV12-4 to TRBJ2-6; 7 bases fit TRBD2. With 6 bases clipped from V and 0 bases from J, the junction kept 8 bases outside the gene matches. This CDR3 is built from 17 residues. The CDR3 nucleotides are TGTGCCAGCAGGGCACCGGGGGGATTCTCTGGGGCCAACGTCCTGACTTTC. Amino acids: CASRAPGGFSGANVLTF.